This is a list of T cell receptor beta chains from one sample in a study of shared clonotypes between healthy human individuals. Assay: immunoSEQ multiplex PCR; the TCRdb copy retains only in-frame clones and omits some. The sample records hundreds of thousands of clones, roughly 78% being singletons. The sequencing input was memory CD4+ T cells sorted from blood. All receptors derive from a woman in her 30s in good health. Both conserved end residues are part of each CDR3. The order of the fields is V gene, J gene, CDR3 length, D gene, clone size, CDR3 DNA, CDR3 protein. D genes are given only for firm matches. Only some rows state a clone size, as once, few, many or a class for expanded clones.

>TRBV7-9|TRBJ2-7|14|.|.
TGTGCCAGCAGCTCCTTGGACCGCTCCTACGAGCAGTACTTC
CASSSLDRSYEQYF
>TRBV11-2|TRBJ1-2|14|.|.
TGTGCCAGCAGCTTAAAAGCAGGGGTAGACGGCTACACCTTC
CASSLKAGVDGYTF
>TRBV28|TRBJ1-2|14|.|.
TGTGCCAGCAGCCCCCCCGGGACCCTCTATGGCTACACCTTC
CASSPPGTLYGYTF
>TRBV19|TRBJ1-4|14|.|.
TGTGCCAGTAGGGGCAGAGAGGGGAACGAAAAACTGTTTTTT
CASRGREGNEKLFF
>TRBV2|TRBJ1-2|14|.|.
TGTGCCAGCGGGGGGGCAGGGCTTCTCTATGGCTACACCTTC
CASGGAGLLYGYTF
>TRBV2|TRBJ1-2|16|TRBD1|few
TGTGCCAGCAGTGAAACTTCCGGGACAGGGTGGCGTGGCTACACCTTC
CASSETSGTGWRGYTF
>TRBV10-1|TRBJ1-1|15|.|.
TGCGCCAGCAGAAGAGAAGGGGCCCTGAACACTGAAGCTTTCTTT
CASRREGALNTEAFF
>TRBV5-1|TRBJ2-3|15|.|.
TGCGCCAGCAGCGCTTCAGGCTTTCCCACAGATACGCAGTATTTT
CASSASGFPTDTQYF
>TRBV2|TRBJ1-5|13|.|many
TGTGCCAGCGGACCTAGCCTTAATCAGCCCCAGCATTTT
CASGPSLNQPQHF
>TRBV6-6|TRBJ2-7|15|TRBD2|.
TGTGCCAGCAGCGACCTAGCGGGAACTAACTACGAGCAGTACTTC
CASSDLAGTNYEQYF
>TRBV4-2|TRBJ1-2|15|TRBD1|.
TGTGCCAGCAGCGAAGCCGGGACAGACTTCTATGGCTACACCTTC
CASSEAGTDFYGYTF
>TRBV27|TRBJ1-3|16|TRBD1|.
TGTGCCACAAGACCGGGACAGGGGGCACGAGGAAACACCATATATTTT
CATRPGQGARGNTIYF
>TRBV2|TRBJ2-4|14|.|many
TGTGCCAGCAAGGCGGAAATAGCCAAAAACATTCAGTACTTC
CASKAEIAKNIQYF
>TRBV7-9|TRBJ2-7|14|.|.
TGTGCCAGCACCCTAACCCGGGGAGACGGAGGGCAGTACTTC
CASTLTRGDGGQYF
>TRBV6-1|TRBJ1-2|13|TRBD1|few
TGTGCCAGCAGGGAAGACAGGGGTACATGGGACACCTTC
CASREDRGTWDTF
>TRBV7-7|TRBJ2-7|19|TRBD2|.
TGTGCCAGCAGCTTAGTGGTGGCTAGCGGGTTCTCCAGCTCCTACGAGCAGTACTTC
CASSLVVASGFSSSYEQYF
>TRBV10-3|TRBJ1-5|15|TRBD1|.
TGTGCCATCAGTGTGGGACAGGGATCGGGTCAGCCCCAGCATTTT
CAISVGQGSGQPQHF
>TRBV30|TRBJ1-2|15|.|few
TGTGCCTGGAGTGATCTTACAGGGAGGGTTGATGGCTACACCTTC
CAWSDLTGRVDGYTF
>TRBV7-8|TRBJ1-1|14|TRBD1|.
TGTGCCAGCAGCCGGGGACAGCAGAACACTGAAGCTTTCTTT
CASSRGQQNTEAFF
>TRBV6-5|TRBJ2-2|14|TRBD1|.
TGTGCCAGCAGTTACTCGACAGGGGGCGGGGAGCTGTTTTTT
CASSYSTGGGELFF
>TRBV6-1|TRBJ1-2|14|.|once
TGTGCCAGCAGTTCTCACAGCGGAGAAATCGGCTACACCTTC
CASSSHSGEIGYTF
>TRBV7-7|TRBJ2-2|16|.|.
TGTGCCAGCAGCCATCACGTCGGGGCGGGACCCGGGGAGCTGTTTTTT
CASSHHVGAGPGELFF
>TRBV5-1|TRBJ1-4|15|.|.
TGCGCCAGCAGCATGGGGGTTTTAGCTAATGAAAAACTGTTTTTT
CASSMGVLANEKLFF
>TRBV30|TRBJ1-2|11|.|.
TGTGCCTGGAGTGTAGGAGGGAAAATAGCCTTC
CAWSVGGKIAF
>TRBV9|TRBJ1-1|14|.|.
TGTGCCAGCAGCGTCAGGAGGACGAACACTGAAGCTTTCTTT
CASSVRRTNTEAFF
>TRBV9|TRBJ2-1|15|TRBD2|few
TGTGCCAGCAGCGTACTAGCGGGAGTCGGGAATGAGCAGTTCTTC
CASSVLAGVGNEQFF
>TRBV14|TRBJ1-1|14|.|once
TGTGCCAGCAGCCAAGGAGTGGGGTTGACTGAAGCTTTCTTT
CASSQGVGLTEAFF
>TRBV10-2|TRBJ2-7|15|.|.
TGCGCCAGCAACGAGCCACACACAGGGTTGTACGAGCAGTACTTC
CASNEPHTGLYEQYF
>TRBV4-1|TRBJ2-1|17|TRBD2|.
TGCGCCAGCAAGGTCAGGGCGGGAGGGGAAGGAGACAATGAGCAGTTCTTC
CASKVRAGGEGDNEQFF
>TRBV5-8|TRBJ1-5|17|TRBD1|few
TGTGCCAGCAGCTTGGGGACAGGGCGCGGGAGCAATCAGCCCCAGCATTTT
CASSLGTGRGSNQPQHF
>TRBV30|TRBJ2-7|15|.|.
TGTGCCTGGATGAGCCTCGGACGGAGAAACTACGAGCAGTACTTC
CAWMSLGRRNYEQYF
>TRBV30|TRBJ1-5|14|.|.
TGTGCCTGGAGTGGAGGATCGGTCGGTCAGCCCCAGCATTTT
CAWSGGSVGQPQHF